This TCR beta chain emerged from a study of T cells in Graves' hyperthyroidism and ophthalmopathy. Overall study results and limits: In blood, most of the thyroid clonotypes expanded above 0.001 were also present.

Amplification of TCR beta CDR3 regions used RNA as the template. TCR CDR3 regions were first amplified by RT-PCR with HTBI primers. MiXCR, run by TCRdb on the multiplex PCR reads, gives a single entry per CDR3 protein. The sample yields 600,000 to 900,000 distinct CDR3 sequences, roughly 15% seen once. A word on this clonotype: Its antigen is still unknown.

Graves' hyperthyroidism without ophthalmopathy progression within 18 months was termed stable. Clinical symptoms, serum thyroxine and TRAb, thyroid ultrasound and orbital computed tomography were used for the diagnoses. PBMCs were obtained from 10 ml fresh peripheral blood. Germline-derived CDR1 and CDR2 are DFQATT and SNEGSKA (reference sequence). Trimming cost V 7 bases and J 3 bases, with 18 bases left between them. The CDR3 totals 14 residues. The origin of this receptor is a man between 18 and 29 years old with Graves' hyperthyroidism. What was sequenced was blood. The chain carries TRBV20-1 and TRBJ2-5, with D perhaps TRBD1 or TRBD2 (5 bases each). CDR3 nucleotides: TGCAGTGTAGACAAGGGACGCCATAAAGAGACCCAGTACTTC. This translates into CSVDKGRHKETQYF.